Each of the 10 T cell receptor beta chains below was sequenced from the same sample in a study of blood T cells in healthy people across ages. Primers used in a second PCR of about 6 to 11 cycles were a sample-barcoded 5' primer and a J-beta primer mix. TCRdb re-derived calls from the 5' RACE reads in MiXCR, one entry per CDR3 protein. Seen here are approximately 1.5 million distinct CDR3 sequences, roughly a third observed once, and the top ten hold 11%. The sequenced sample consisted of blood. These TCRs come from a woman aged 25 to 39 in good health.

The chain uses TRBV13 and TRBJ2-3; D tentatively fits TRBD1 or TRBD2 (5 bases each). Germline loops: CDR1 PRHDT, CDR2 FYEKMQ (reference sequence). The CDR3 runs to 16 residues. The germline V and J ends were trimmed by 4 bases and 1 base, with 15 bases remaining between them. In DNA form, the CDR3 reads TGTGCCAGCAGCTCGGGGACGGATCCTGGCACAGATACGCAGTATTTT. Its translation: CASSSGTDPGTDTQYF.

This clonotype was seen a handful of times. This chain links TRBV6-2 or TRBV6-3 with TRBJ2-1; D perhaps matches TRBD1 (6 bases). CDR3 size: 16 residues. Germline loops: CDR1 MNHEY, CDR2 SVGEGT. Trimming removed 1 base from V and 5 bases from J, with 15 bases in between. CDR3 sequence reads: CASSYYAGQPNNEQFF. The DNA for the CDR3 is TGTGCCAGCAGTTACTATGCCGGACAGCCCAACAATGAGCAGTTCTTC.

CDR3 sequence: CASNQLGPESDEQFF. The CDR3 region has the DNA TGTGCCAGTAACCAGTTAGGGCCCGAATCCGATGAGCAGTTCTTC. The rearrangement links TRBV19 to TRBJ2-1; D remains unclear. The CDR3 is 15 residues long. Germline CDR1 is LNHDA and CDR2 is SQIVND (reference sequence). V was clipped by 7 bases and J by 8 bases, with 21 bases between them.

In this sample, this clonotype turned up a few times. The V and J genes are TRBV4-2 and TRBJ1-5; no reliable D call. Germline V CDR1 and CDR2: LGHNA, YNFKEQ. V was clipped by 0 bases and J by 4 bases, with 7 bases between them. This CDR3 region has 14 residues. CDR3 in amino acids: CASSQEDENQPQHF. The CDR3 DNA is TGTGCCAGCAGCCAAGAGGATGAGAATCAGCCCCAGCATTTT.

This clonotype has just one count. The CDR3 loop reads CASSKNRGSNQPQHF. CDR3 sequence (DNA): TGTGCCAGCAGCAAGAACAGGGGTAGCAATCAGCCCCAGCATTTT. The V and J genes are TRBV7-2 and TRBJ1-5; 7 bases are a match to TRBD1. V trimming: 5 bases; J trimming: 0 bases; junction bases outside the gene matches: 4. The length of the CDR3 is 15 residues. Looked up from germline, CDR1 is SGHTA and CDR2 is FQGNSA.

This chain uses TRBV5-4 with TRBJ2-1; D not certain. This CDR3 spans 13 amino acids. The germline gives CDR1 SGHNT, CDR2 YYREEE (reference sequence). V was pared by 1 base and J by 7 bases, with 9 bases between. The CDR3 is CASSLPVGNEQFF. The CDR3 DNA sequence: TGTGCCAGCAGCTTGCCCGTTGGTAATGAGCAGTTCTTC.

The V and J genes are TRBV6-5 and TRBJ2-7, with TRBD1 identical over 9 bases. Per the germline V gene, CDR1 is MNHEY and CDR2 is SVGAGI. J lost 1 base, V lost 2 bases, and 6 bases had no gene match. This CDR3 spans 16 amino acids. The CDR3 loop is CASSYPRQGGSYEQYF. CDR3 sequence (DNA): TGTGCCAGCAGTTACCCAAGACAGGGGGGATCCTACGAGCAGTACTTC.

V usage is TRBV15 and J usage is TRBJ2-1; 7 nucleotides match TRBD2. V shed 0 bases and J 0 bases; nucleotides not matched to a gene: 8. This CDR3 has 18 residues. CDR1 and CDR2 from the germline V gene are LNHNV and YYDKDF (reference sequence). DNA of the CDR3: TGTGCCACCAGCAGAGATACCCCTAAGCGGGGCTCCTACAATGAGCAGTTCTTC. Translating it yields CATSRDTPKRGSYNEQFF.

The chain recombines TRBV7-9 with TRBJ1-1; D is unclear. Trimming pared 1 base from V and 4 bases from J, leaving 4 bases between. The length of the CDR3 is 12 residues. CDR1 SEHNR and CDR2 FQNEAQ come from the germline V gene (reference sequence). CDR3 DNA sequence: TGTGCCAGCAGCTTAGATTCCACTGAAGCTTTCTTT. Translating gives CASSLDSTEAFF.

This clonotype came up a few times. The CDR3 loop is CASSEGAFADTQYF. CDR3 coding DNA: TGTGCCAGCAGCGAGGGGGCTTTCGCAGATACGCAGTATTTT. The chain couples TRBV9 to TRBJ2-3, with 7 bases identical to TRBD1. Germline CDR1 SGDLS, CDR2 YYNGEE. V trimming: 3 bases; J trimming: 4 bases; junction bases outside the gene matches: 5. The CDR3 contains 14 residues.